The 27 T cell receptor beta chains below come from one sample, sequenced in a study of T-cell reconstitution after alpha-beta-depleted transplantation in children. Construction of the TCRbeta library involved unique molecular identifiers. In TCRdb, the PCR reads were re-called with MiXCR into one record per CDR3 protein. The sample contains about 590,000 distinct CDR3 sequences, roughly 13% of which appear only once. Sample: PBMCs, mostly from graft donor cells, taken 360 days after TCRalphabeta/CD19-depleted stem cell transplant. These receptors all come from a male patient aged 10-17 years who had a stem cell transplant for acute myeloid leukemia, so the T cells may come from the graft donor.

This clonotype was counted a few times. V gene TRBV12-1 combines with J gene TRBJ1-1. TRBV12-1 is reported as a pseudogene. The CDR3 is made up of 15 amino acids. The CDR3: CASSPIRFGGLEAFF. The CDR3, as DNA: TGTGCCAGCAGCCCCATCAGGTTCGGCGGTCTTGAAGCTTTCTTT.

Worth noting for this clonotype: One end of the junction varies from germline; a read error may be responsible. The chain uses TRBV7-7 and TRBJ2-5; no clear D gene. The CDR3 length is 13 residues. Germline loops: CDR1 SSHAT, CDR2 FNYEAQ (reference sequence). The CDR3 is CASSFAPDETQYF. The CDR3 DNA sequence: TGTGCTAGCAGCTTTGCCCCCGATGAGACCCAGTACTTC.

The chain couples TRBV5-1 to TRBJ2-7; 8 positions match TRBD1. Germline-derived CDR1 and CDR2 are SGHRS and YFSETQ. This CDR3 spans 14 amino acids. The ends lost 4 bases at V and 5 bases at J; junction bases unmatched: 8. This CDR3 is CASSARTGRNEQYF. DNA for the CDR3: TGCGCCAGCAGCGCCCGGACAGGGAGGAACGAGCAGTACTTC.

This clonotype was detected a few times. The chain couples TRBV7-8 to TRBJ2-1, with 9 bases matching TRBD1. Germline V gene lookup returns CDR1 SGHVS and CDR2 FQNEAQ. Trimming took 8 bases from V and 7 from J; bases not matched to a gene: 9. This CDR3 is built from 14 residues. The CDR3 DNA reads TGTGCCAGCTACAACAGGGGGCGCCTGAATGAGCAGTTCTTC. Translating it yields CASYNRGRLNEQFF.

This clonotype was detected only a few times. V usage is TRBV12-3 or TRBV12-4 and J usage is TRBJ1-1, with unresolved D. CDR3 length: 15 amino acids. Between the trimmed V and J ends, which lost 3 bases and 1 base, there was a span of 12 bases. The CDR3 region has the DNA TGTGCCAGCAGTTTTCCGGCAGGCCAGAACACTGAAGCTTTCTTT. As protein: CASSFPAGQNTEAFF.

This clonotype was detected only a few times. This chain uses TRBV5-1 with TRBJ2-7, with unresolved D. Germline values: CDR1 SGHRS, CDR2 YFSETQ. The CDR3 runs to 13 residues. The germline V and J ends were trimmed by 4 bases and 6 bases, with 14 bases remaining between them. CDR3 nucleotide sequence: TGCGCCAGCAGCCCTCTTGGGGTCTTCGAGCAGTACTTC. Protein: CASSPLGVFEQYF.

CDR3 sequence (DNA): TGTGCCAGCAGCCCCTTCGGACTAGCGGGATTCTTCTCCTACGAGCAGTACTTC. It codes for CASSPFGLAGFFSYEQYF. The chain carries TRBV11-1 and TRBJ2-7; 12 bases match TRBD2. With 5 bases clipped from V and 0 bases from J, the junction kept 11 bases outside the gene matches. This CDR3 contains 18 residues. Germline V gives CDR1 SGHAT, CDR2 FQDESV (reference sequence).

The chain has TRBV7-3 and TRBJ2-3; the D gene is possibly TRBD1 (5 bases). Trimming left V 2 bases short and J 6 bases short, with 15 bases between. The germline CDR1 and CDR2 sequences are SGHTA and FQGTGA. There are 15 residues in the CDR3. The CDR3 spells CASSLGQTPWDTQYF. Here the CDR3 DNA reads TGTGCCAGCAGCTTAGGACAAACCCCCTGGGATACGCAGTATTTT. The complete variable domain, with remaining parts taken from reference TRBV7-3 and TRBJ2-3, reads GAGVSQTPSNKVTEKGKYVELRCDPISGHTALYWYRQSLGQGPEFLIYFQGTGAADDSGLPNDRFFAVRPEGSVSTLKIQRTERGDSAVYLCASSLGQTPWDTQYFGPGTRLTVL.

This chain connects TRBV7-2 to TRBJ2-5, with 12 bases lining up with TRBD2. Germline assignment: CDR1 SGHTA and CDR2 FQGNSA. V shed 1 base, J shed 1 base, and the junction held 4 bases outside the gene matches. The CDR3 consists of 17 residues. CDR3 in amino acids: CASSLGLAGDFQETQYF. In nucleotides, the CDR3 is TGTGCCAGCAGCTTAGGACTAGCGGGGGACTTCCAAGAGACCCAGTACTTC.

CDR3 region: CSVERQTGHEQYF. In nucleotides, the CDR3 is TGCAGCGTTGAGAGGCAGACCGGGCACGAGCAGTACTTC. The chain couples TRBV29-1 to TRBJ2-7, with unresolved D. Trimming removed 3 bases at V and 5 bases at J, with 14 bases between. The CDR3 runs to 13 residues. CDR1 and CDR2 from the germline V gene are SQVTM and ANQGSEA.

CDR3 region: CAWNTGFRELFF. The CDR3 nucleotides are TGTGCCTGGAATACAGGATTCAGGGAGCTGTTTTTT. The chain links TRBV30 to TRBJ2-2, with D possibly matching TRBD1 (5 bases). The V gene lost 4 bases and the J gene lost 9 bases, with 12 bases spanning the gap. This CDR3 spans 12 amino acids. Germline values: CDR1 GTSNPN, CDR2 SVGIG (reference sequence).

This clonotype showed up just a few times. The chain carries TRBV9 and TRBJ2-6, with unresolved D. The V gene lost 3 bases and the J gene lost 0 bases, with 16 bases spanning the gap. CDR1 and CDR2 (germline): SGDLS, YYNGEE. This CDR3 region has 18 residues. The CDR3 sequence: CASSGPAGLYSGANVLTF. DNA of the CDR3: TGTGCCAGCAGCGGCCCTGCCGGCCTCTACTCTGGGGCCAACGTCCTGACTTTC.

V is TRBV9 and J is TRBJ2-2, with TRBD2 identical over 13 bases. There are 17 residues in the CDR3. Per germline, CDR1 SGDLS and CDR2 YYNGEE. J was trimmed by 4 bases and V by 3 bases; bases with no gene match: 6. The CDR3 region is CASSALAGGPGTGELFF. CDR3 bases: TGTGCCAGCAGCGCACTAGCGGGAGGGCCGGGCACCGGGGAGCTGTTTTTT.

This clonotype occurred many times. The chain recombines TRBV20-1 with TRBJ2-3, with D possibly matching TRBD1 (5 bases). Germline CDR1 reads DFQATT; CDR2 reads SNEGSKA (reference sequence). CDR3 length: 15 amino acids. V shed 3 bases and J shed 3 bases, with 16 bases lying between them. The CDR3 spells CSASSGRTLTDTQYF. For the CDR3, the DNA is TGCAGTGCTAGCAGTGGCCGGACACTGACAGATACGCAGTATTTT.

The table lists this clonotype with many counts. The chain employs TRBV11-2 and TRBJ1-2; the D gene is possibly TRBD1 (5 bases). In germline, CDR1 is SGHAT, CDR2 FQNNGV. The ends were cut back, 7 bases at V and 4 bases at J, with 13 bases in the middle. CDR3 length: 13 residues. CDR3 in amino acids: CASKPGTGYGYTF. CDR3 bases: TGTGCCAGCAAACCGGGGACCGGCTATGGCTACACCTTC.

This clonotype came up a few times. CDR3 DNA: TGCAGTGCTGGAAAAGCGGGCGCAGAGACCCAGTACTTC. Amino acid sequence: CSAGKAGAETQYF. This sequence joins TRBV20-1 and TRBJ2-5; TRBD2 is a possible D gene (6 bases). The CDR3 extends over 13 amino acids. Germline loops: CDR1 DFQATT, CDR2 SNEGSKA (reference sequence). V shed 5 bases and J shed 4 bases, with 14 bases lying between them.

J is TRBJ2-3 and V is TRBV15, with D possibly TRBD1 on 6 matching bases. Per germline, CDR1 LNHNV and CDR2 YYDKDF (reference sequence). V was cut by 0 bases and J by 1 base, with 11 bases left in between. The CDR3 is 16 residues long. The CDR3 is CATSRDIGTRTDTQYF. DNA for the CDR3: TGTGCCACCAGCAGAGATATCGGGACACGCACAGATACGCAGTATTTT.

The V and J genes are TRBV6-2 or TRBV6-3 and TRBJ2-4; possible D gene TRBD1, 6 bases. With 7 bases removed from V and 5 bases from J, the gap between germline ends came to 15 bases. Germline V gene lookup returns CDR1 MNHEY and CDR2 SVGEGT. The CDR3 sequence is 14 residues long. The CDR3 nucleotides are TGTGCCAGCAAAAACCAGGGGATCCAAAACATTCAGTACTTC. Its translation is CASKNQGIQNIQYF.

This chain links TRBV29-1 with TRBJ2-1, with TRBD2 identical over 9 bases. This CDR3 has 10 residues. Germline lookup yields CDR1 SQVTM and CDR2 ANQGSEA. The V and J ends lost 7 bases and 15 bases, in that order; junction bases with no gene match: 7. CDR3 sequence: CSALRGGWFF. The CDR3 DNA reads as TGCAGCGCCTTGCGGGGGGGGTGGTTCTTC.

The CDR3 reads CASSLVGQGGSTEAFF. In DNA form, the CDR3 reads TGCGCCAGCAGCTTGGTAGGTCAGGGGGGGAGTACTGAAGCTTTCTTT. The V call is TRBV5-1, the J call TRBJ1-1; TRBD1 aligns across 7 bases. The germline V gene encodes CDR1 SGHRS and CDR2 YFSETQ. This CDR3 region has 16 residues. The V and J ends lost 0 bases and 5 bases, in that order; junction bases with no gene match: 10.

The genes are TRBV7-9 and TRBJ2-3; the D is unclear. This CDR3 is 16 amino acids long. Trimming cost V 5 bases and J 1 base, with 16 bases left between them. Looked up from germline, CDR1 is SEHNR and CDR2 is FQNEAQ (reference sequence). CDR3 sequence (DNA): TGTGCCAGCAGCCCAGGAGTCCGTTCGGGCACAGATACGCAGTATTTT. Protein product: CASSPGVRSGTDTQYF.

In nucleotides, the CDR3 is TGCAGTGCCAAGGGGGCCAGTTATAGCAATCAGCCCCAGCATTTT. Its translation is CSAKGASYSNQPQHF. The rearrangement joins TRBV20-1 to TRBJ1-5; 7 bases line up with TRBD1. There are 15 residues in the CDR3. Germline-derived CDR1 and CDR2 are DFQATT and SNEGSKA (reference sequence). After removal of 6 bases from V and 0 bases from J, the junction contained 8 bases not matched to a gene.

The rearrangement links TRBV29-1 to TRBJ2-1, with TRBD2 matching 8 bases. The CDR3 consists of 14 residues. J was trimmed by 8 bases and V by 4 bases; bases with no gene match: 10. The germline gives CDR1 SQVTM, CDR2 ANQGSEA. The CDR3 DNA sequence: TGCAGCGTTGTCGGGACTAGGGAGTCCGATGAGCAGTTCTTC. Protein product: CSVVGTRESDEQFF.

In its sample, this clonotype was seen a few times. The chain joins TRBV7-9 to TRBJ2-1, with 12 bases matching TRBD2. This CDR3 is built from 17 residues. V was pared by 3 bases and J by 2 bases, with 5 bases of the junction left unmatched. CDR1 and CDR2 (germline): SEHNR, FQNEAQ (reference sequence). Here the CDR3 DNA reads TGTGCCAGCAGCTTCCAGACTAGCGGGAGTCCCTACAATGAGCAGTTCTTC. Translating it yields CASSFQTSGSPYNEQFF.

Many counts were recorded for this clonotype. The chain employs TRBV4-3 and TRBJ2-2; D call uncertain. V was trimmed by 1 base and J by 7 bases, leaving 7 bases between them. CDR1 is LGHNA and CDR2 is YSLEER in the germline V gene. The CDR3 is 13 amino acids. Written as DNA, the CDR3 is TGCGCCAGCAGCCAAGGAGGCGGCGGGGAGCTGTTTTTT. Its translation: CASSQGGGGELFF.

This chain uses TRBV6-5 with TRBJ2-7, with D perhaps assigned TRBD1 or TRBD2 (5 bases each). V was pared by 3 bases and J by 1 base, with 13 bases between. From germline, CDR1 is MNHEY and CDR2 SVGAGI. The CDR3 has 15 residues. The CDR3 nucleotides are TGTGCCAGCAGTTATGGGGACGGCTTTTCCTACGAGCAGTACTTC. It codes for CASSYGDGFSYEQYF.

Here the CDR3 reads CASSWTSGSDIQYF. The CDR3 coding sequence is TGTGCCAGCAGCTGGACTAGCGGGAGTGACATTCAGTACTTC. This rearrangement joins TRBV12-3 or TRBV12-4 to TRBJ2-4; 13 positions agree with TRBD2. V was clipped by 6 bases and J by 8 bases; unmatched bases: 4. This CDR3 comprises 14 residues.